This T cell receptor beta chain is drawn from a study of T cells in tumors after PD-1 blockade. As for the study in general: Patients had no prior checkpoint blockade, systemic immunosuppressants, or anti-cancer therapy within 4 weeks.

Assay: immunoSEQ multiplex PCR; the TCRdb copy retains only in-frame clones and omits some. This table holds some 60,000 clones, about four fifths found once. The source material was PBMCs, sampled before anti-PD-1 treatment. The TCR sequence derives from a human donor with basal cell carcinoma.

CDR3: CASSQDLGQPQHF. CDR3 DNA: TGTGCCAGCAGCCAAGATCTCGGTCAGCCCCAGCATTTT. This sequence joins TRBV3-1 (or the pseudogene TRBV3-2) and TRBJ1-5; D is uncertain. The CDR3 has 13 residues. CDR1 is LGHDT, CDR2 YNNKEL, per germline (reference sequence). V lost 0 bases to trimming and J lost 6 bases, with 6 bases between them.